These 9 T cell receptor beta chains originate from one sample sequenced in a study of blood T cell repertoires in COVID-19. The table came from immunoSEQ multiplex PCR; TCRdb's copy has only in-frame clones and leaves some out. The profile covers 35,000 to 50,000 clones, with approximately 70% appearing a single time and roughly two thirds taken by the ten largest. The sample comprised peripheral blood. These receptors came from an older man with acute or convalescent COVID-19.

The V gene is TRBV6-6, the J gene TRBJ2-3; no clear D. The CDR3 sequence is 13 residues long. CDR1 is MNHNY and CDR2 is SVGAGI in the germline V gene (reference sequence). The V end was cut by 5 bases, the J end by 5 bases, with 11 bases between. In DNA, the CDR3 is TGTGCCAGCAGTGCTAACTACCGAGATACGCAGTATTTT. Protein product: CASSANYRDTQYF.

The chain is built from TRBV10-3 and TRBJ1-6; perhaps TRBD1 as D (6 bases). The CDR3 runs 15 residues. Germline CDR1 and CDR2: ENHRY and SYGVKD. V was shortened by 6 bases and J by 9 bases, with 18 bases between the two germline ends. CDR3 in amino acids: CAISGGPGASSPLHF. As DNA, the CDR3 is TGTGCCATCAGCGGCGGACCAGGGGCAAGTTCACCCCTCCACTTT.

The chain recombines TRBV4-2 with TRBJ2-7; 8 nucleotides match TRBD2. Per the germline V gene, CDR1 is LGHNA and CDR2 is YNFKEQ. There are 16 residues in the CDR3. J lost 0 bases, V lost 3 bases, and 7 bases had no gene match. This chain's CDR3 is CASSQTTGLDSYEQYF. CDR3 coding DNA: TGTGCCAGCAGCCAGACCACGGGACTAGACTCCTACGAGCAGTACTTC.

The rearrangement joins TRBV20-1 to TRBJ2-5; D is uncertain. The germline V gene encodes CDR1 DFQATT and CDR2 SNEGSKA (reference sequence). This CDR3 has 13 amino acids. The V end was cut by 3 bases, the J end by 8 bases, with 16 bases between. CDR3 loop: CSASSMSLGTQYF. CDR3 DNA sequence: TGCAGTGCTAGTTCTATGAGCCTAGGAACCCAGTACTTC.

This clone appeared many times. The same CDR3 can be traced to other DNA sequences in this sample. The chain links TRBV9 to TRBJ2-7; 7 nucleotides agree with TRBD1. Looked up from germline, CDR1 is SGDLS and CDR2 is YYNGEE. The CDR3 spans 13 residues. V lost 3 bases to trimming and J lost 2 bases; unmatched junction nucleotides: 2. The CDR3 loop is CASSGQGAYEQYF. CDR3 nucleotide sequence: TGTGCCAGCAGCGGCCAGGGGGCCTACGAGCAGTACTTC.

The V gene is TRBV5-4, the J gene TRBJ2-5; tentatively, D is TRBD2 (6 bases). CDR1 and CDR2 (germline): SGHNT, YYREEE (reference sequence). Trimming pared 4 bases from V and 6 bases from J, leaving 19 bases between. The CDR3 loop spans 15 amino acids. The CDR3 region has the DNA TGTGCCAGCAGCCGGGACTTCTTCGGCTCAAAGACCCAGTACTTC. Protein sequence: CASSRDFFGSKTQYF.

V and J are TRBV4-2 and TRBJ1-6; 7 positions agree with TRBD1. This CDR3 is built from 15 residues. With 4 bases clipped from V and 6 bases from J, the junction kept 6 bases outside the gene matches. The germline V gene encodes CDR1 LGHNA and CDR2 YNFKEQ. In nucleotides, the CDR3 is TGTGCCAGCAGCCGTGCAAGGGACAGTAATTCACCCCTCCACTTT. It yields the protein CASSRARDSNSPLHF.

The CDR3 nucleotides are TGTGCCAGCAGCTTATCGGGACTTAACACAGATACGCAGTATTTT. Translated, it gives CASSLSGLNTDTQYF. The chain recombines TRBV7-3 with TRBJ2-3; tentatively, D is TRBD2 (6 bases). This CDR3 region has 15 residues. The V gene's germline CDR1 is SGHTA and CDR2 FQGTGA. V lost 2 bases, J lost 2 bases, and 11 bases lay in between.

The chain is built from TRBV18 and TRBJ2-7; 10 bases are shared with TRBD1. Unmatched junction bases numbered 2, after V lost 5 bases and J lost 1 base. Germline V gene sequence: CDR1 KGHSH, CDR2 LQKENI. The CDR3 loop spans 14 amino acids. The CDR3 is CASSGGQGSYEQYF. In DNA form, the CDR3 reads TGTGCCAGCTCAGGGGGACAGGGGTCCTACGAGCAGTACTTC.